This T cell receptor beta chain was sequenced during a study of blood T cell repertoires in COVID-19. Study information: Sites in the United States, Italy and Spain provided acute and convalescent COVID-19 samples. T cells, B-cell-depleted T cells, or PBMCs supplied cDNA or gDNA.

Assay: immunoSEQ multiplex PCR; the TCRdb copy retains only in-frame clones and omits some. This table has under 200,000 clones, roughly 75% appearing once. J lost 5 bases, V lost 4 bases, and 5 bases had no gene match. The length of the CDR3 is 13 residues. Germline CDR1 is SGHTS and CDR2 is YDEGEE. The clonotype was recovered from an older man with active or convalescent COVID-19. Sequencing was performed on peripheral blood. The chain couples TRBV5-8 to TRBJ1-2; 7 bases agree with TRBD1. The DNA for the CDR3 is TGTGCCAGCAGCCCACAGGGGCGTTATGGCTACACCTTC. This sequence encodes CASSPQGRYGYTF.